A single sample is the source of the 16 T cell receptor beta chains below, sequenced in a study of blood T cells in healthy people across ages. A J-beta primer mix and a sample-barcoded 5' primer were used in a second PCR of roughly 7 to 12 cycles. MiXCR, run by TCRdb on the 5' RACE reads, gives a single entry per CDR3 protein. The sample lists 1,100,000 or so distinct CDR3 sequences; more than 35% were seen once. Sequences were obtained from blood. The source of these receptors is a woman aged 55 to 70 in good health.

The chain combines TRBV5-1 with TRBJ2-1; 8 bases map to TRBD2. Germline V gives CDR1 SGHRS, CDR2 YFSETQ. The CDR3 contains 17 residues. J was trimmed by 3 bases and V by 4 bases; bases with no gene match: 12. CDR3 region: CASSPGGTLKIYNEQFF. CDR3 nucleotide sequence: TGCGCCAGCAGCCCGGGAGGGACCCTTAAAATCTACAATGAGCAGTTCTTC.

This clonotype was seen more than once but under ten times. The chain employs TRBV6-5 and TRBJ1-6, with D perhaps matching TRBD1 (6 bases). The CDR3 has 18 amino acids. The germline V gene encodes CDR1 MNHEY and CDR2 SVGAGI. V lost 7 bases to trimming and J lost 8 bases, with 27 bases between them. The CDR3 sequence is CASTYFLGGASVYSPLHF. The CDR3 DNA sequence: TGTGCCAGCACCTACTTCTTAGGGGGGGCTTCCGTTTATTCACCCCTCCACTTT.

This clonotype showed up just a few times. The J gene is TRBJ2-1, the V gene TRBV11-2, with 7 bases that match TRBD2. V lost 2 bases, J lost 5 bases, and 3 bases stayed unmatched. Per the germline V gene, CDR1 is SGHAT and CDR2 is FQNNGV. The CDR3 runs 14 residues. The CDR3, as DNA: TGTGCCAGCAGCTTAAGGGACTATAACAATGAGCAGTTCTTC. This encodes CASSLRDYNNEQFF.

The chain has TRBV11-2 and TRBJ2-1, with D perhaps matching TRBD2 (6 bases). V lost 2 bases to trimming and J lost 4 bases, with 18 bases between them. The CDR3 loop spans 17 amino acids. Germline V lookup: CDR1 SGHAT, CDR2 FQNNGV. The CDR3, as DNA: TGTGCCAGCAGCTTATTGGCGGCGGGGTCAGGATACAATGAGCAGTTCTTC. Translation: CASSLLAAGSGYNEQFF.

This clonotype was seen a handful of times. This chain links TRBV27 with TRBJ2-5, with a possible D match to TRBD1 (6 bases). This CDR3 is built from 13 residues. CDR1 and CDR2 from the germline V gene are MNHEY and SMNVEV (reference sequence). Trimming shortened V by 0 bases and J by 13 bases, and 15 bases separated the two germline ends. CDR3 sequence: CASSLSVRDTRYF. The CDR3 DNA follows: TGTGCCAGCAGTTTATCGGTCCGGGACACCAGGTACTTC.

The sample holds many counts of this clonotype. The genes are TRBV7-2 and TRBJ2-1; TRBD2 aligns across 7 bases. The germline V gene has CDR1 SGHTA and CDR2 FQGNSA. V was clipped by 0 bases and J by 5 bases; unmatched bases: 4. The CDR3 has 15 residues. DNA of the CDR3: TGTGCCAGCAGCTTAGCGGGAGGGCCCCACAATGAGCAGTTCTTC. Amino acids: CASSLAGGPHNEQFF.

With respect to this clonotype: The junction differs from germline at one of its ends, possibly a read error. This chain connects TRBV5-1 to TRBJ2-5, with a tentative D call TRBD2 (5 bases). This CDR3 has 13 amino acids. Germline V gene data show CDR1 as SGHRS and CDR2 as YFSETQ. The CDR3, as DNA: TGCGCCGGCAGCTTGCCCGAGGGAGAGACCCAGTACTTC. This codes for CAGSLPEGETQYF.

This clonotype was seen ten or more times. The genes are TRBV29-1 and TRBJ2-7, with TRBD1 identical over 8 bases. The CDR3 totals 13 residues. With 4 bases clipped from V and 2 bases from J, the junction kept 4 bases outside the gene matches. Germline V gene data show CDR1 as SQVTM and CDR2 as ANQGSEA. CDR3 bases: TGCAGCGTTGCCCAGGGGGCTACCTACGAGCAGTACTTC. Translated, it gives CSVAQGATYEQYF.

This clonotype was seen more than once but under ten times. The chain is built from TRBV27 and TRBJ2-5; 7 bases are shared with TRBD1. The CDR3 has 14 amino acids. J gave up 2 bases and V 6 bases, and 6 bases lay outside the gene matches. The germline CDR1 and CDR2 sequences are MNHEY and SMNVEV (reference sequence). Written as DNA, the CDR3 is TGTGCCAGCAGGAGGGCAGGGGGACAAGAGACCCAGTACTTC. This gives the protein CASRRAGGQETQYF.

The CDR3 protein is CSARNPGGGTGELFF. CDR3 in DNA: TGCAGTGCTAGGAACCCAGGGGGCGGCACCGGGGAGCTGTTTTTT. V is TRBV20-1 and J is TRBJ2-2; 8 positions agree with TRBD1. From germline, CDR1 is DFQATT and CDR2 SNEGSKA (reference sequence). V shed 3 bases and J 4 bases; nucleotides not matched to a gene: 7. The CDR3 has 15 amino acids.

Notes on this clonotype: This may be a read error: a much more frequent sequence differs by one nucleotide. This chain connects TRBV12-3 or TRBV12-4 to TRBJ2-1; 7 bases are a match to TRBD2. This CDR3 has 16 residues. This CDR3 is CAGRPWRRENGNEQFF. The DNA for the CDR3 is TGTGCCGGCAGACCTTGGCGGCGGGAGAATGGGAATGAGCAGTTCTTC.

There are a few counts of this clonotype. The chain couples TRBV7-2 to TRBJ1-5; D perhaps matches TRBD1 (6 bases). The CDR3 length is 16 residues. CDR1 is SGHTA and CDR2 is FQGNSA in the germline V gene. Trimming left V 2 bases short and J 3 bases short, with 14 bases between. Here the CDR3 DNA reads TGTGCCAGCAGCTTAATGGCCCAGGGGAACAATCAGCCCCAGCATTTT. Its protein is CASSLMAQGNNQPQHF. Complete variable domain (other parts from reference TRBV7-2 and TRBJ1-5): GAGVSQSPSNKVTEKGKDVELRCDPISGHTALYWYRQSLGQGLEFLIYFQGNSAPDKSGLPSDRFSAERTGGSVSTLTIQRTQQEDSAVYLCASSLMAQGNNQPQHFGDGTRLSIL.

The V call is TRBV7-9, the J call TRBJ1-6; D unclear. Trimming took off 1 base at V and 6 bases at J, with 7 bases between the two ends. This CDR3 is 14 amino acids long. Germline lookup yields CDR1 SEHNR and CDR2 FQNEAQ (reference sequence). The CDR3: CASSLDGFNSPLHF. Here the CDR3 DNA reads TGTGCCAGCAGCTTAGATGGGTTTAATTCACCCCTCCACTTT.

The chain links TRBV6-5 to TRBJ2-3; D call uncertain. Trimming pared 8 bases from V and 9 bases from J, leaving 18 bases between. CDR3 length equals 13 residues. Germline loops: CDR1 MNHEY, CDR2 SVGAGI. The CDR3 here is CASGPPDGLTQYF. The CDR3 DNA is TGTGCCAGCGGACCCCCGGACGGCCTCACGCAGTATTTT.

Only a few counts were recorded for this clonotype. The genes are TRBV20-1 and TRBJ2-3; the match to TRBD2 covers 7 bases. This CDR3 has 16 residues. Trimming took 5 bases from V and 1 from J; bases not matched to a gene: 12. CDR1 and CDR2 from the germline V gene are DFQATT and SNEGSKA (reference sequence). This CDR3 reads CSAGRGAGDRTDTQYF. DNA of the CDR3: TGCAGTGCTGGGCGTGGGGCGGGGGACCGCACAGATACGCAGTATTTT.

The chain couples TRBV10-2 to TRBJ2-4; D call uncertain. Germline CDR1 WSHSY, CDR2 SAAADI. The CDR3 covers 14 residues. V gave up 0 bases and J gave up 7 bases, with 10 bases separating them. The CDR3 loop reads CASSESLVLNIQYF. CDR3 DNA: TGCGCCAGCAGTGAGTCGCTAGTTCTGAACATTCAGTACTTC.